Sequencing of this T cell receptor (beta chain) was carried out in a study of CD8 T cells in ankylosing spondylitis. Whole-study findings and limits: Earlier literature documents some of the motif variants in reactive arthritis synovial fluid and blood. Disease-associated clones were reportedly significantly overrepresented in matched ankylosing spondylitis synovial fluid. Several highly homologous variants made up a TCR beta motif, and this motif appeared characteristic of ankylosing spondylitis blood.

This clonotype was recorded at least ten times. Its target is unknown. One entry per CDR3 protein, called by TCRdb with MiXCR from the 5' RACE reads. This sample yields fewer than 150,000 distinct CDR3 sequences, of which around 7.9% are seen a single time; over 10% belongs to the top ten. The CDR3 contains 14 residues. V was clipped by 6 bases and J by 3 bases; unmatched bases: 3. Germline-derived CDR1 and CDR2 are DFQATT and SNEGSKA (reference sequence). This sequence was found in a female donor with ankylosing spondylitis or in good health (not recorded which). The chain joins TRBV20-1 to TRBJ2-1, with 12 bases aligning to TRBD2. Sequenced input: blood, either unsorted or a sorted T cell fraction (not recorded which). The CDR3 coding sequence is TGCAGTGCCAAGACTAGCGGGGGCTACAATGAGCAGTTCTTC. Translating it yields CSAKTSGGYNEQFF.